This passage covers 8 T cell receptor beta chains from one sample sequenced in a study of OX40 agonist ivuxolimab in advanced cancers. The table came from immunoSEQ multiplex PCR; TCRdb's copy has only in-frame clones and leaves some out. The sample consists of tens of thousands of clones, 90% of them appearing once. Sample: CD4+ or CD8+ T cells sorted from blood, taken in a trial of the OX40 agonist ivuxolimab. These receptors were taken from an adult with an advanced solid tumor such as melanoma, head and neck, liver or kidney cancer.

V and J are TRBV11-2 and TRBJ2-7, with 7 bases aligning to TRBD2. Germline lookup yields CDR1 SGHAT and CDR2 FQNNGV. Trimming removed 2 bases from V and 2 bases from J; junction bases left unmatched: 6. The CDR3 has 15 amino acids. The CDR3 bases are TGTGCCAGCAGCTTAAAGGCGGGAGCGCCCTACGAGCAGTACTTC. It specifies CASSLKAGAPYEQYF.

This clone was recorded a few times. The rearrangement uses TRBV2 and TRBJ2-3; D is unresolved. The germline gives CDR1 SNHLY, CDR2 FYNNEI. The CDR3 is 11 residues long. V shed 6 bases and J shed 6 bases, with 7 bases lying between them. As DNA, the CDR3 is TGTGCCAGCAGGGTGGGGGATACGCAGTATTTT. Its protein is CASRVGDTQYF. The variable domain in full, completed from reference TRBV2 and TRBJ2-3, reads EPEVTQTPSHQVTQMGQEVILRCVPISNHLYFYWYRQILGQKVEFLVSFYNNEISEKSEIFDDQFSVERPDGSNFTLKIRSTKLEDSAMYFCASRVGDTQYFGPGTRLTVL.

This clone is a singleton in its sample. The rearrangement links TRBV6-4 to TRBJ2-3; a weak D match, TRBD2 (5 bases). Per germline, CDR1 MRHNA and CDR2 SNTAGT. With 4 bases removed from V and 2 bases from J, the gap between germline ends came to 10 bases. The CDR3 consists of 14 residues. The CDR3 sequence: CASSVLASTDTQYF. Written as DNA, the CDR3 is TGTGCCAGCAGTGTGTTAGCGTCCACAGATACGCAGTATTTT.

This clone was counted only a few times. The chain combines TRBV10-3 with TRBJ2-7; D may be TRBD1 (7 bases). V was pared by 6 bases and J by 4 bases, with 22 bases between. The CDR3 is 16 amino acids. Germline V gives CDR1 ENHRY, CDR2 SYGVKD. The CDR3 region has the DNA TGTGCCATCAGAACAGGGCAGGGGGGCAAGGGGTACGAGCAGTACTTC. This gives the protein CAIRTGQGGKGYEQYF.

The chain links TRBV6-4 to TRBJ1-2; 9 nucleotides line up with TRBD1. V trimming: 4 bases; J trimming: 6 bases; junction bases outside the gene matches: 18. Germline V gene sequence: CDR1 MRHNA, CDR2 SNTAGT. CDR3 length: 18 amino acids. For the CDR3, the DNA is TGTGCCAGCAGTGGAAGAGACGGGACAGGGATGTGGGGCAATGGCTACACCTTC. Translated, it gives CASSGRDGTGMWGNGYTF.

The chain is built from TRBV18 and TRBJ2-3; 7 bases map to TRBD1. With V trimmed by 3 bases and J by 1 base, 4 bases remained unmatched. The CDR3 covers 15 residues. Germline V lookup: CDR1 KGHSH, CDR2 LQKENI. The CDR3 DNA sequence: TGTGCCAGCTCACCCGACAGGGTCCGCACAGATACGCAGTATTTT. It specifies CASSPDRVRTDTQYF.

J is TRBJ1-2 and V is TRBV29-1, with 9 bases matching TRBD1. Germline V gene lookup returns CDR1 SQVTM and CDR2 ANQGSEA. CDR3 length: 15 residues. V was pared by 7 bases and J by 7 bases, with 16 bases of the junction left unmatched. CDR3 in DNA: TGCAGCGCCCCCGGGACAGGGTCTCCCTATGGTGGCTACACCTTC. Protein: CSAPGTGSPYGGYTF.

V is TRBV2 and J is TRBJ1-1; D is unresolved. V lost 4 bases and J lost 1, with 13 bases in between. CDR1 SNHLY and CDR2 FYNNEI come from the germline V gene. This CDR3 contains 15 residues. The CDR3 region has the DNA TGTGCCAGCAGTGGGTCGTCGCAGAGGAACACTGAAGCTTTCTTT. It codes for CASSGSSQRNTEAFF.